This section outlines one T cell receptor (beta chain) sequence together with its context. Its antigen is still unknown. The data were taken from a study of cytomegalovirus exposure and HLA in healthy donors. The overall study: The same platform used for the 500 to 850 first-cohort repertoires was also used for the approximately 120 validation repertoires, as a later analysis reported.

Produced via immunoSEQ multiplex PCR; TCRdb's table is partial and in-frame only. The table includes roughly 180,000 clones, about four fifths detected once. The CDR3 loop spans 16 amino acids. Germline CDR1 SGHTA, CDR2 FQGNSA. Trimming stripped 1 base from V and 1 base from J, with 10 bases between. Study-level points and caveats: Despite most TCR sequences being rare, some public TCRs occurred in many donors.

Sequenced: PBMCs. This sequence joins TRBV7-2 and TRBJ1-4; tentatively, D is TRBD1 (5 bases). The TCR sequence derives from a man aged 18 to 30 in good health and CMV-seropositive. The DNA for the CDR3 is TGTGCCAGCAGCTTAGGGAAGGGGATAACTAATGAAAAACTGTTTTTT. It encodes CASSLGKGITNEKLFF.